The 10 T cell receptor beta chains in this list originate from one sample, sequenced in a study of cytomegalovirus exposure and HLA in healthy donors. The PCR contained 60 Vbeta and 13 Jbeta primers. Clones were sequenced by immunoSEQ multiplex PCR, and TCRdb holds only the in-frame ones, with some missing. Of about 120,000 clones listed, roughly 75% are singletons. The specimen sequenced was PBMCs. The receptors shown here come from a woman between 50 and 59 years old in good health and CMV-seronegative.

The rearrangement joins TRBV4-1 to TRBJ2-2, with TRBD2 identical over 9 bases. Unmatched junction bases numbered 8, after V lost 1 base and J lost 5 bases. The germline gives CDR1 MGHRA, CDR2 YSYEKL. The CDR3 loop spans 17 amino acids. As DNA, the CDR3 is TGCGCCAGCAGCCAAGGGGCGGGAGGGCCGGGGACCGGGGAGCTGTTTTTT. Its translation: CASSQGAGGPGTGELFF.

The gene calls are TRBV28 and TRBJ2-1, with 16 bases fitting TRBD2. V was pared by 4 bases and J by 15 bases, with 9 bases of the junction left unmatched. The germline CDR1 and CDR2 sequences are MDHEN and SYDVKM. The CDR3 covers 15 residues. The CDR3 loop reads CASSYPGLAGGPGFF. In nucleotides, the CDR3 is TGTGCCAGCAGTTATCCGGGACTAGCGGGAGGGCCCGGGTTCTTC.

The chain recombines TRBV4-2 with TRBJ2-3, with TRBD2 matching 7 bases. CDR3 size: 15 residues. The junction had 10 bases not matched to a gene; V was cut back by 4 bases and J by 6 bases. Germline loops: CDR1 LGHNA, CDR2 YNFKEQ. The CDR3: CASSPASGSSDTQYF. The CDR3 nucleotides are TGTGCCAGCAGCCCAGCTAGCGGTTCGAGTGATACGCAGTATTTT.

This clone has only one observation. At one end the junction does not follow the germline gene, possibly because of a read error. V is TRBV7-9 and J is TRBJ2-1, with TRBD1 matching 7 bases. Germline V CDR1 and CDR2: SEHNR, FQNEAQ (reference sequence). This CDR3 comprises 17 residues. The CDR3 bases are TGTTCCAGCAGCTTAGGGTCGCGACAGGGTCTTTCAGTTGAGCAGTTCTTC. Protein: CSSSLGSRQGLSVEQFF.

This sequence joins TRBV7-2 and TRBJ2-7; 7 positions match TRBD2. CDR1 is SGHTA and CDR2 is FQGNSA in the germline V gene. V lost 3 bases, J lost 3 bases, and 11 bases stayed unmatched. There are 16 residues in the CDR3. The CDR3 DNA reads TGTGCCAGCAGCTTTTCCCTCGGGACTATACTCTACGAGCAGTACTTC. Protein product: CASSFSLGTILYEQYF.

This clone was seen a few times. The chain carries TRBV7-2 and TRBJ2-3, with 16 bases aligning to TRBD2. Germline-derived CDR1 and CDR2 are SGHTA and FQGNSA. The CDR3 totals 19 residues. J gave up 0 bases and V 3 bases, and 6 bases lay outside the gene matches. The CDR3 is CASSLGLAGGKISTDTQYF. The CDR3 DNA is TGTGCCAGCAGCTTGGGACTAGCGGGAGGGAAGATTAGCACAGATACGCAGTATTTT.

The CDR3 spells CASSLGGGLAYNEQFF. The DNA for the CDR3 is TGTGCCAGCAGCTTAGGGGGAGGACTAGCCTACAATGAGCAGTTCTTC. The rearrangement links TRBV11-2 to TRBJ2-1, with 7 bases that match TRBD2. The CDR3 is 16 residues long. The germline gives CDR1 SGHAT, CDR2 FQNNGV. With V trimmed by 1 base and J by 2 bases, 5 bases remained unmatched.

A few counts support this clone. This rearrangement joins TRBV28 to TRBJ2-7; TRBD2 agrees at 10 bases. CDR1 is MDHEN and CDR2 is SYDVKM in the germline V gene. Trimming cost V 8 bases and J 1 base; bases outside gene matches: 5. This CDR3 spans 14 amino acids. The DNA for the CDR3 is TGTGCCAGCGAAACTAGCGGGATTTCCTACGAGCAGTACTTC. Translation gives CASETSGISYEQYF.

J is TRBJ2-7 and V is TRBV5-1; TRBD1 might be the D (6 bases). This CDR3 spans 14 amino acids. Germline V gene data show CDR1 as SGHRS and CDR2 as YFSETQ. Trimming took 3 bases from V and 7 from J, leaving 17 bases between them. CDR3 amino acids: CASSSGQQLGEQYF. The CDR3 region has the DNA TGCGCCAGCAGCTCTGGACAGCAGTTGGGAGAGCAGTACTTC.

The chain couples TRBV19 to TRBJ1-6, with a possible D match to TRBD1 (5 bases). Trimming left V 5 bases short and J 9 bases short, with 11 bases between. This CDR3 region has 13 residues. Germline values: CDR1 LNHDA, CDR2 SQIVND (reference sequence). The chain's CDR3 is CASSQGLASPLHF. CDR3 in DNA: TGTGCCAGTAGTCAGGGCCTGGCTTCACCCCTCCACTTT.